This T cell receptor beta chain emerged from a study of tumor-infiltrating lymphocytes in primary liver carcinoma. The input was around 0.5 ug total RNA; TCR beta cDNA was made from it with a constant-region primer. Investigators got TCR beta libraries out of three nested multiplex PCR rounds, done with slightly modified ARM-PCR. Investigators reported that the first two PCR rounds, at 10 to 11 cycles each, used TRBV1-TRBV30 forward primers with a C-beta reverse primer. TCRdb passed the multiplex PCR reads through MiXCR, listing each CDR3 protein once. The sample contains almost 55,000 distinct CDR3 sequences, about three quarters of which appear only once. Co-extracting RNA and DNA was done with about 18-33 mg of unsorted bulk tissue as input. The germline CDR1 and CDR2 sequences are SGHAT and FQNNGV. The CDR3 runs 15 residues. Deletions cut 6 bases from V and 9 bases from J, with 21 bases between.

The specimen sequenced was liver tumor tissue from sampling region 2. The subset here: tumor region T2, inferior pole. This sequence was found in a man aged 35-49 years with primary liver carcinoma and hepatitis B virus infection. The chain joins TRBV11-2 to TRBJ2-1, with D perhaps TRBD1 or TRBD2 (5 bases each). The CDR3 region is CASSPTNGNTGEQFF. The DNA of the CDR3 is TGTGCCAGCAGTCCGACTAACGGTAACACAGGTGAGCAGTTCTTC. Based on the CDR3 plus reference TRBV11-2 and TRBJ2-1, the full variable domain is EAGVAQSPRYKIIEKRQSVAFWCNPISGHATLYWYQQILGQGPKLLIQFQNNGVVDDSQLPKDRFSAERLKGVDSTLKIQPAKLEDSAVYLCASSPTNGNTGEQFFGPGTRLTVL.